The rows below give T cell receptor beta chains drawn from one sample of a study of blood T cell repertoires in COVID-19. The assay was immunoSEQ multiplex PCR, and TCRdb's table has in-frame clones only and misses some. The table records 190,000 or so clones, over 75% of them present only once. Sequencing was done on a sample of peripheral blood. Receptor source: a man aged 35-49 years with active or convalescent COVID-19. CDR3s leave out the opening cysteine and the closing phenylalanine or tryptophan. A D gene is named only where the DNA matches it firmly. The size entry is marked missing in some rows and otherwise reads once, few, many or a size class.

CDR3 | D | V | size
ASSISRKNYGYT | NA | TRBV6-2/TRBV6-3 | NA
ASSYTDSGPLSPLH | NA | TRBV6-6 | NA
ASSSDTEAF | NA | TRBV5-1 | NA
AWTRRESGYT | NA | TRBV30 | NA
ASSVTGKAGVYGYT | NA | TRBV19 | NA
ASSLTRGVETQY | NA | TRBV7-8 | NA
ASSSASGNQNTEAF | NA | TRBV5-1 | NA
SASVTARWEQF | NA | TRBV20-1 | NA
ASQSTTNEKLF | NA | TRBV5-4 | NA
ASSASPSSTDTQY | NA | TRBV7-8 | NA
AWSDISGQPQH | NA | TRBV30 | NA
ASSLGQVKPSGELF | TRBD1 | TRBV5-5 | NA
ASSGQGNEKLF | TRBD1 | TRBV3-1/TRBV3-2 | NA
ASTGGFNSYEQY | NA | TRBV28 | NA
ASSEVGQGNQPQH | TRBD1 | TRBV6-1 | once
ASSQGTSGGRSSYEQY | TRBD2 | TRBV4-2 | NA
ASSIQGSSPLH | NA | TRBV19 | NA
ASSLLAGTGYT | NA | TRBV27 | once
ASSSGGYNEQF | NA | TRBV11-2 | NA
ASSFKRGYTDTQY | TRBD2 | TRBV11-1 | NA
ASSSEPPHEQY | NA | TRBV5-1 | NA
ASSPRDRSYEQY | TRBD1 | TRBV19 | NA
ASSARDRLYEQY | TRBD1 | TRBV5-1 | NA
ATSRSPGLSVHEQF | NA | TRBV15 | NA
ASSPPRGGGSHEQY | NA | TRBV18 | NA
ASSVVKVGGEQF | NA | TRBV9 | NA
ASRGLTLDTIY | NA | TRBV2 | NA
ASSLIAKGQGYNEQF | TRBD1 | TRBV27 | NA
ASSQNRGQDGYGYT | TRBD1 | TRBV3-1/TRBV3-2 | NA
ASSVGEAGYGYT | NA | TRBV9 | NA
ASSKGQINYGYT | TRBD1 | TRBV19 | few
ASPEGTGVTEAF | TRBD1 | TRBV6-5 | NA
ASSKQGAGGELF | NA | TRBV5-1 | once
ASSDPRGLQETQY | TRBD1 | TRBV6-1 | NA
AWGQGTIY | TRBD1 | TRBV30 | once
ASSGGGALSFAQPQH | TRBD1 | TRBV2 | NA
AWGRTPYGYEQY | NA | TRBV30 | NA